This T cell receptor (beta chain) emerged from a study of T cell responses to AZD1222 COVID-19 vaccine. Findings and limits, study-wide: Most donors were white British and more were female, and clonal diversity was possibly underestimated.

Comments on this clone: Its antigen is currently unknown.

Only in-frame clones appear in the TCRdb table, and some are missing; sequencing was by immunoSEQ multiplex PCR. Of 65,000 to 70,000 clones listed, about nine tenths are singletons. CDR1 and CDR2 (germline): LNHDA, SQIVND (reference sequence). The V gene end was trimmed by 1 base and the J gene end by 6 bases; junction bases not matched to a gene: 0. CDR3 length equals 15 residues. The sample was peripheral blood, taken on day 0 of AZD1222 vaccination. This TCR derives from an adult in good health. This chain joins TRBV19 and TRBJ2-1, with 13 bases matching TRBD2. The CDR3 DNA follows: TGTGCCAGTAGTATAGGGACTAGCGGGAGCAATGAGCAGTTCTTC. Translation gives CASSIGTSGSNEQFF.